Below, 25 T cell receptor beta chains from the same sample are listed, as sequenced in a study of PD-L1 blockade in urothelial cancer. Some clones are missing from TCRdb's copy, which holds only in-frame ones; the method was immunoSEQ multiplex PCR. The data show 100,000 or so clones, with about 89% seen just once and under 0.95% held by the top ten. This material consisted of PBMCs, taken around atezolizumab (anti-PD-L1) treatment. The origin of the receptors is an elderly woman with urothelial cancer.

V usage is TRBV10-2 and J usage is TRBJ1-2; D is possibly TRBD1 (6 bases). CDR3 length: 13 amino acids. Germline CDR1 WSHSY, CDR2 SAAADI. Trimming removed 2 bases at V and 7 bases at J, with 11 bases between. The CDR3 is CASSETGPLGYTF. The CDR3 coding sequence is TGCGCCAGCAGTGAGACAGGGCCTCTTGGCTACACCTTC.

The CDR3 DNA follows: TGTGCCACCAAGACTAGCGGAACAGATACGCAGTATTTT. It is translated as CATKTSGTDTQYF. The genes are TRBV19 and TRBJ2-3; 9 nucleotides agree with TRBD2. Germline V CDR1 and CDR2: LNHDA, SQIVND (reference sequence). J lost 3 bases, V lost 10 bases, and 5 bases had no gene match. CDR3 length: 13 amino acids.

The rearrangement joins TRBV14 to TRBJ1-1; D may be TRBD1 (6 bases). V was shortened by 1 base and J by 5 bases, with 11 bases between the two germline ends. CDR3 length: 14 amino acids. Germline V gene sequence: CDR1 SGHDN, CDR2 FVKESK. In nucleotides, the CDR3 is TGTGCCAGCAGCCAAGCCGTCCAGGGGACTGAAGCTTTCTTT. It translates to CASSQAVQGTEAFF. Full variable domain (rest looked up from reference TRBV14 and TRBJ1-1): EAGVTQFPSHSVIEKGQTVTLRCDPISGHDNLYWYRRVMGKEIKFLLHFVKESKQDESGMPNNRFLAERTGGTYSTLKVQPAELEDSGVYFCASSQAVQGTEAFFGQGTRLTVV.

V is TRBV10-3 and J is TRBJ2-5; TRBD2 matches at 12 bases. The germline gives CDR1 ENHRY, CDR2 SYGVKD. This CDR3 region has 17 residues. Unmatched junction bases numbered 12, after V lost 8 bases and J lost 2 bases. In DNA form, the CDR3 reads TGTGCCATCTCCCAACCTCTAGCGGGAGGGGGGCAAGAGACCCAGTACTTC. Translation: CAISQPLAGGGQETQYF.

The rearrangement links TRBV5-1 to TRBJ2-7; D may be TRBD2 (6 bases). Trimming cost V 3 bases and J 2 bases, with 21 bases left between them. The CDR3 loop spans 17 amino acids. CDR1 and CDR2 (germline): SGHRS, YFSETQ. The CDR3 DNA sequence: TGCGCCAGCAGCTGGGGCTGGGGACTGGGCGGGACCTACGAGCAGTACTTC. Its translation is CASSWGWGLGGTYEQYF.

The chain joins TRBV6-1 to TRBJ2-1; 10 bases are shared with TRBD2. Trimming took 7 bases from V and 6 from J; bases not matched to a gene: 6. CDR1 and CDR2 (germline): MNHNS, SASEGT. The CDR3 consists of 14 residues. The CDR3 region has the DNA TGTGCCAGCACCGCTAGCGGGGGCCTCAATGAGCAGTTCTTC. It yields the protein CASTASGGLNEQFF.

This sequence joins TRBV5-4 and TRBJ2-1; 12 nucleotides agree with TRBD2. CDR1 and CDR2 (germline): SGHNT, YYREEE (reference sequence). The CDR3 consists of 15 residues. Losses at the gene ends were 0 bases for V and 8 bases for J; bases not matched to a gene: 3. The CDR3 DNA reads TGTGCCAGCAGCTTGGGACTAGCGGGAGATCATGAGCAGTTCTTC. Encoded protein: CASSLGLAGDHEQFF.

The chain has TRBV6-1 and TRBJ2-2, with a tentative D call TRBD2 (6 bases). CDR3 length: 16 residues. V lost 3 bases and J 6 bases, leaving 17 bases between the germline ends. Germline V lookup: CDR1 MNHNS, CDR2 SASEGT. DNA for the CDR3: TGTGCCAGCAGTGACGGCGGGGTCGGAGGAGCCGGGGAGCTGTTTTTT. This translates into CASSDGGVGGAGELFF.

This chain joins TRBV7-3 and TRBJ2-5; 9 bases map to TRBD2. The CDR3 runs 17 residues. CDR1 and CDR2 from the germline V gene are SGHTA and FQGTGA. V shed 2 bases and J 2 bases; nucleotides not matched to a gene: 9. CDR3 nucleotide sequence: TGTGCCAGCAGCTTACCTAGCGGGAAGAGTGTGCAAGAGACCCAGTACTTC. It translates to CASSLPSGKSVQETQYF.

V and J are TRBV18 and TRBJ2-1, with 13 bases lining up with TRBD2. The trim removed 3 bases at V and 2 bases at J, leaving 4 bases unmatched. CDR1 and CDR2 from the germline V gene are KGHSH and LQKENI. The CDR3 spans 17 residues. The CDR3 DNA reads TGTGCCAGCTCACCGCGCGGACTAGCGGGAGCCTACAATGAGCAGTTCTTC. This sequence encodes CASSPRGLAGAYNEQFF.

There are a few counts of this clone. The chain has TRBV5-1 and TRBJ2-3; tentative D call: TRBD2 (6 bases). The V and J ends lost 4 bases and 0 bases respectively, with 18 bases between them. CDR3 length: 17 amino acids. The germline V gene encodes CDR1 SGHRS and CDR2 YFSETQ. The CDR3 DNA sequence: TGCGCCAGCAGCCTTAGTCAATTAGGGACTAGCACAGATACGCAGTATTTT. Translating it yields CASSLSQLGTSTDTQYF.

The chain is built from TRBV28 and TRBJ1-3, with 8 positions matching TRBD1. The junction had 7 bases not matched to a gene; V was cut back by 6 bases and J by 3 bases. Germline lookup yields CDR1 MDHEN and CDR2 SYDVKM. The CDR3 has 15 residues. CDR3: CASSGRDRGGNTIYF. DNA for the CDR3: TGTGCCAGCAGCGGCCGAGACAGGGGTGGAAACACCATATATTTT. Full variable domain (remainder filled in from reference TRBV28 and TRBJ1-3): DVKVTQSSRYLVKRTGEKVFLECVQDMDHENMFWYRQDPGLGLRLIYFSYDVKMKEKGDIPEGYSVSREKKERFSLILESASTNQTSMYLCASSGRDRGGNTIYFGEGSWLTVV.

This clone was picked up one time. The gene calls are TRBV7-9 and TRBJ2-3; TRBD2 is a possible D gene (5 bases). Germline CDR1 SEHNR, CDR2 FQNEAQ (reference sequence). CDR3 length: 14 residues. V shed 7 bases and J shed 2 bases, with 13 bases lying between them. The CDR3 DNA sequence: TGTGCCAGCACCCAGAAAGCGGACACAGATACGCAGTATTTT. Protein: CASTQKADTDTQYF.

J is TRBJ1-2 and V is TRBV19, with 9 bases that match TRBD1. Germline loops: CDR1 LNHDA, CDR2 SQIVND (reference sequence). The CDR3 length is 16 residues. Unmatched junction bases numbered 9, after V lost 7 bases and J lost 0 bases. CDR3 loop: CASTLGTGNSNYGYTF. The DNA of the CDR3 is TGTGCCAGTACCCTCGGGACAGGGAATTCTAACTATGGCTACACCTTC.

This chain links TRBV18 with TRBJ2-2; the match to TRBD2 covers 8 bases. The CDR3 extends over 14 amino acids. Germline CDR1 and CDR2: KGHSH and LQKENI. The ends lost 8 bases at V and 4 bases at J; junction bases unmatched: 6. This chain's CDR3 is CASQGLDGTGELFF. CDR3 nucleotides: TGTGCCAGCCAGGGACTAGACGGCACCGGGGAGCTGTTTTTT.

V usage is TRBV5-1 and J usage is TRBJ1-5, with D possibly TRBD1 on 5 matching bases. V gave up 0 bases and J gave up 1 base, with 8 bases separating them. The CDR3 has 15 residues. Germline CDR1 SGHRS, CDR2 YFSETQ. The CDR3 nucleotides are TGCGCCAGCAGCTTGGGGACAACGAGCAATCAGCCCCAGCATTTT. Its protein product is CASSLGTTSNQPQHF. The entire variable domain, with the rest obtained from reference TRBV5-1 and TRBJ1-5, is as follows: KAGVTQTPRYLIKTRGQQVTLSCSPISGHRSVSWYQQTPGQGLQFLFEYFSETQRNKGNFPGRFSGRQFSNSRSEMNVSTLELGDSALYLCASSLGTTSNQPQHFGDGTRLSIL.

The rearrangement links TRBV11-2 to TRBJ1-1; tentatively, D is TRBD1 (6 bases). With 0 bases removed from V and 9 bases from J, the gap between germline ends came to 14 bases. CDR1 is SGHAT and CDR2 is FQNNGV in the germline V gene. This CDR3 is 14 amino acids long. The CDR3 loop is CASSLDRMDSKAFF. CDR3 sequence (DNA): TGTGCCAGCAGCTTAGATCGCATGGACAGTAAAGCTTTCTTT.

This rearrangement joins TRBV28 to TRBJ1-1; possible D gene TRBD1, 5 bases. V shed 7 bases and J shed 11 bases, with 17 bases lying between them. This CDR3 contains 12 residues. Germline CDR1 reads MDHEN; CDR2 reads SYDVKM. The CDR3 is CASTEPGTLAFF. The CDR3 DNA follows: TGTGCCAGCACCGAACCGGGGACTTTGGCTTTCTTT. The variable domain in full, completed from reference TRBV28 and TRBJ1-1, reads DVKVTQSSRYLVKRTGEKVFLECVQDMDHENMFWYRQDPGLGLRLIYFSYDVKMKEKGDIPEGYSVSREKKERFSLILESASTNQTSMYLCASTEPGTLAFFGQGTRLTVV.

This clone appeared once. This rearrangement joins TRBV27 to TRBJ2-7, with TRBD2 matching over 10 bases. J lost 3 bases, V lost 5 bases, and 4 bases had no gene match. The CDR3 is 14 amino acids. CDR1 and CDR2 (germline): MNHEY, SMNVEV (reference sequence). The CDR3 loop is CASSHLAGVYEQYF. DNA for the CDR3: TGTGCCAGCAGTCATCTAGCGGGAGTCTACGAGCAGTACTTC.

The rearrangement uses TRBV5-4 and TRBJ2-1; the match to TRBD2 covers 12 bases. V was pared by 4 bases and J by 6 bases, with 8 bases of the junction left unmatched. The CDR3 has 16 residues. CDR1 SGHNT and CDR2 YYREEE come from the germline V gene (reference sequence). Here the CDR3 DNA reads TGTGCCAGCAGCCTACCCGGACTAGCGGGGCTCAATGAGCAGTTCTTC. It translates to CASSLPGLAGLNEQFF. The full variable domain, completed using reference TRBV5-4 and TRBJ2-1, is ETGVTQSPTHLIKTRGQQVTLRCSSQSGHNTVSWYQQALGQGPQFIFQYYREEENGRGNFPPRFSGLQFPNYSSELNVNALELDDSALYLCASSLPGLAGLNEQFFGPGTRLTVL.

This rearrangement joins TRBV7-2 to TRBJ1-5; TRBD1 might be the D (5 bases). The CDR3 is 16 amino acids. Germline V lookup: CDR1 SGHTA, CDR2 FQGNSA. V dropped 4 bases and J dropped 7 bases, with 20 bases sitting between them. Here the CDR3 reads CASSSSSDSSKQPQHF. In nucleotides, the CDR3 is TGTGCCAGCAGCTCTTCCAGTGACAGTTCCAAGCAGCCCCAGCATTTT.

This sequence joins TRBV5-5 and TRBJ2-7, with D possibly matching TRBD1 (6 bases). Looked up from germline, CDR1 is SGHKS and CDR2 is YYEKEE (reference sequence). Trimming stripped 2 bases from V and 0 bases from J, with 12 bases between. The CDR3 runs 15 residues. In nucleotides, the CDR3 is TGTGCCAGCAGCTTACAGGACAGACTCTCCTACGAGCAGTACTTC. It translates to CASSLQDRLSYEQYF. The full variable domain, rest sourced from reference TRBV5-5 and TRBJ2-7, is DAGVTQSPTHLIKTRGQQVTLRCSPISGHKSVSWYQQVLGQGPQFIFQYYEKEERGRGNFPDRFSARQFPNYSSELNVNALLLGDSALYLCASSLQDRLSYEQYFGPGTRLTVT.

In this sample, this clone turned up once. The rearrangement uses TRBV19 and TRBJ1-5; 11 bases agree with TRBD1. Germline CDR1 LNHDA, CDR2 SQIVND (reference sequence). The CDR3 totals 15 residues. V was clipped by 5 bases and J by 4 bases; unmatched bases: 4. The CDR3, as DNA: TGTGCCAGTAGTGTGGGACAGGGGGGAAATCAGCCCCAGCATTTT. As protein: CASSVGQGGNQPQHF.

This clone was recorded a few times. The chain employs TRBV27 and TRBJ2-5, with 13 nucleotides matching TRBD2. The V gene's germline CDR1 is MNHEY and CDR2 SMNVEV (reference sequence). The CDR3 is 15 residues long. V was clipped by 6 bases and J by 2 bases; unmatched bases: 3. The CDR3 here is CASRSGLAGQETQYF. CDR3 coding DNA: TGTGCCAGCAGGTCGGGACTAGCGGGACAAGAGACCCAGTACTTC.

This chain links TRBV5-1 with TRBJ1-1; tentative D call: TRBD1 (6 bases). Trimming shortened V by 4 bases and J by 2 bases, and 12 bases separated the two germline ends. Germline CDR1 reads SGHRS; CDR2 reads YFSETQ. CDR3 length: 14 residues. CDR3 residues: CASSPDSRNTEAFF. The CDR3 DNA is TGCGCCAGCAGCCCGGACAGCCGCAACACTGAAGCTTTCTTT.